This T cell receptor (beta chain) was documented in a study of OX40 agonist ivuxolimab in advanced cancers. Produced via immunoSEQ multiplex PCR; TCRdb's table is partial and in-frame only. The data show approximately 73,000 clones, 87% seen once. The receptor was isolated from an adult with an advanced solid tumor such as melanoma, head and neck, liver or kidney cancer. Here the sequenced sample was CD4+ or CD8+ T cells sorted from blood, taken in a trial of the OX40 agonist ivuxolimab.

The chain's CDR3 is CASSLLQGDYEQYF. CDR3 DNA sequence: TGTGCCAGCAGCTTGTTACAGGGGGACTACGAGCAGTACTTC. The V call is TRBV5-6, the J call TRBJ2-7, with 8 bases fitting TRBD1. J lost 3 bases, V lost 1 base, and 3 bases had no gene match. The germline V gene has CDR1 SGHDT and CDR2 YYEEEE. The CDR3 is 14 residues long.